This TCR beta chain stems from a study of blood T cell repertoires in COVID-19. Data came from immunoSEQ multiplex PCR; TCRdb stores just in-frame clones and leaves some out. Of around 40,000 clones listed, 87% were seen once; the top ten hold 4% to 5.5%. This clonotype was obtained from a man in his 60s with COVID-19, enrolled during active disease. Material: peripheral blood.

CDR3 protein: CASSSIRTGILLREQYF. The CDR3 region has the DNA TGTGCCAGCAGCTCGATCCGAACCGGGATTCTACTGCGGGAGCAGTACTTC. The chain is built from TRBV2 and TRBJ2-7, with a tentative D call TRBD2 (5 bases). The CDR3 sequence is 17 residues long. V was trimmed by 6 bases and J by 7 bases, leaving 28 bases between them. The germline CDR1 and CDR2 sequences are SNHLY and FYNNEI.